This T cell receptor beta chain was identified during a study of T cells in Graves' hyperthyroidism and ophthalmopathy. At the level of the study: Peripheral blood was obtained at initial diagnosis, preceding any treatment.

Trimming took 3 bases from V and 5 from J; bases not matched to a gene: 8. This CDR3 spans 16 amino acids. Germline V gene lookup returns CDR1 LGHDT and CDR2 YNNKEL (reference sequence). Authors of the study amplified TCR beta CDR3 regions from RNA transcripts. Primed by the HTBI set, a first-round RT-PCR was run on the TCR CDR3. Using its own MiXCR run on the multiplex PCR reads, TCRdb lists one record per CDR3 protein. This sample has about 400,000 distinct CDR3 sequences, with more than 13% found just once. This clonotype was detected ten times or more. No antigen is known for it. Diagnoses were made from clinical symptoms, serum measures (thyroxine and TRAb), thyroid ultrasound and orbital computed tomography. PBMCs came from 9 to 10 ml fresh peripheral blood. Study-wide results and caveats: Most expanded thyroid clonotypes above 0.001 also appeared in blood.

Sequenced: blood. The sequence derives from a woman aged 25 to 39 with Graves' hyperthyroidism. This chain links TRBV3-1 with TRBJ2-7; 12 nucleotides agree with TRBD2. The CDR3 here is CASSHPRTSGANEQYF. CDR3 sequence (DNA): TGTGCCAGCAGCCACCCCCGGACTAGCGGGGCCAACGAGCAGTACTTC.